A single sample is the source of the 18 T cell receptor beta chains below, sequenced in a study of T-cell memory formation after mild COVID-19. TCRdb independently ran MiXCR on the 5' RACE reads; one entry per CDR3 protein. The top ten clones hold more than 3.5% of a sample with 180,000 or so distinct CDR3 sequences, approximately 10% of them seen once. Specimen: PBMCs or a T cell subset sorted from them (not recorded which). The receptors stem from a man in his late teens or twenties who had mild COVID-19 (a few samples of this study predate the infection). Cell type and time point are not known.

This clonotype showed up just a few times. V gene TRBV18 combines with J gene TRBJ1-3; possibly TRBD1 for D (5 bases). The V gene's germline CDR1 is KGHSH and CDR2 LQKENI. V shed 3 bases and J shed 7 bases, with 13 bases lying between them. The CDR3 is 14 amino acids. The CDR3 nucleotides read TGTGCCAGCTCACCCGGGACTCATCCGAACACCATATATTTT. Amino acids: CASSPGTHPNTIYF.

The J gene is TRBJ2-3, the V gene TRBV7-3, with TRBD1 matching over 9 bases. The CDR3 is 14 amino acids. Germline loops: CDR1 SGHTA, CDR2 FQGTGA. V was clipped by 4 bases and J by 4 bases; unmatched bases: 3. The CDR3 protein is CASSSTGGADTQYF. In nucleotides, the CDR3 is TGTGCCAGCAGCTCTACAGGGGGCGCAGATACGCAGTATTTT. Together with reference TRBV7-3 and TRBJ2-3, the CDR3 gives the full variable domain: GAGVSQTPSNKVTEKGKYVELRCDPISGHTALYWYRQSLGQGPEFLIYFQGTGAADDSGLPNDRFFAVRPEGSVSTLKIQRTERGDSAVYLCASSSTGGADTQYFGPGTRLTVL.

The V call is TRBV7-2, the J call TRBJ2-3; D is unresolved. Germline values: CDR1 SGHTA, CDR2 FQGNSA. The V gene lost 5 bases and the J gene lost 5 bases, with 14 bases spanning the gap. The CDR3 is 14 amino acids. The CDR3 DNA sequence: TGTGCCAGCAGCGCCCCGTGGGCAGAAGATACGCAGTATTTT. Protein: CASSAPWAEDTQYF. The whole variable domain, filled in from reference TRBV7-2 and TRBJ2-3, reads GAGVSQSPSNKVTEKGKDVELRCDPISGHTALYWYRQSLGQGLEFLIYFQGNSAPDKSGLPSDRFSAERTGGSVSTLTIQRTQQEDSAVYLCASSAPWAEDTQYFGPGTRLTVL.

This clonotype has just a few counts. The rearrangement links TRBV7-2 to TRBJ1-2; no clear D. V dropped 5 bases and J dropped 5 bases, with 9 bases sitting between them. The length of the CDR3 is 12 residues. The germline CDR1 and CDR2 sequences are SGHTA and FQGNSA. As DNA, the CDR3 is TGTGCCAGCAGCCCCGATTTTTATGGCTACACCTTC. Translating gives CASSPDFYGYTF.

This clonotype was counted at least ten times. This chain connects TRBV7-3 to TRBJ2-3; weak D call: TRBD2 (7 bases). Germline CDR1 SGHTA, CDR2 FQGTGA. CDR3 size: 15 residues. V was pared by 8 bases and J by 3 bases, with 18 bases between. The CDR3 is CASSDRGGGTDTQYF. CDR3 in DNA: TGTGCCAGCTCAGACCGCGGGGGCGGAACAGATACGCAGTATTTT.

This chain links TRBV5-1 with TRBJ2-5, with 10 positions matching TRBD1. Germline V gene sequence: CDR1 SGHRS, CDR2 YFSETQ. This CDR3 spans 14 amino acids. Trimming removed 4 bases from V and 6 bases from J; junction bases left unmatched: 6. The CDR3 loop is CASSTTGGEKTQYF. The CDR3 region has the DNA TGCGCCAGCAGCACGACAGGGGGCGAGAAGACCCAGTACTTC. The complete variable domain, with remaining parts taken from reference TRBV5-1 and TRBJ2-5, reads KAGVTQTPRYLIKTRGQQVTLSCSPISGHRSVSWYQQTPGQGLQFLFEYFSETQRNKGNFPGRFSGRQFSNSRSEMNVSTLELGDSALYLCASSTTGGEKTQYFGPGTRLLVL.

The sample holds a few counts of this clonotype. The V gene is TRBV6-5, the J gene TRBJ1-4; D not resolved. Germline V gene sequence: CDR1 MNHEY, CDR2 SVGAGI. The V end was cut by 5 bases, the J end by 3 bases, with 7 bases between. This CDR3 comprises 13 residues. The CDR3 bases are TGTGCCAGCAGTCCGAGGGCTAATGAAAAACTGTTTTTT. This sequence encodes CASSPRANEKLFF.

This clonotype has only a few counts. V and J are TRBV2 and TRBJ2-7; D might be TRBD1 (5 bases). The CDR3 has 12 residues. Trimming shortened V by 6 bases and J by 3 bases, and 9 bases separated the two germline ends. The germline gives CDR1 SNHLY, CDR2 FYNNEI. For the CDR3, the DNA is TGTGCCAGCAGGGACACTATCTACGAGCAGTACTTC. It encodes CASRDTIYEQYF. Full variable domain (rest looked up from reference TRBV2 and TRBJ2-7): EPEVTQTPSHQVTQMGQEVILRCVPISNHLYFYWYRQILGQKVEFLVSFYNNEISEKSEIFDDQFSVERPDGSNFTLKIRSTKLEDSAMYFCASRDTIYEQYFGPGTRLTVT.

The chain has TRBV3-1 and TRBJ2-1, with a possible D match to TRBD1 (7 bases). Deletions cut 4 bases from V and 1 base from J, with 14 bases between. There are 16 residues in the CDR3. Germline CDR1 LGHDT, CDR2 YNNKEL (reference sequence). The CDR3, as DNA: TGTGCCAGCAGCCTCCAGACAGGGAGGTCCTACAATGAGCAGTTCTTC. Its protein is CASSLQTGRSYNEQFF.

This clonotype was detected only a few times. The V call is TRBV28, the J call TRBJ2-3, with a possible D match to TRBD1 (6 bases). This CDR3 spans 16 amino acids. The germline gives CDR1 MDHEN, CDR2 SYDVKM. V was shortened by 5 bases and J by 3 bases, with 18 bases between the two germline ends. CDR3 nucleotide sequence: TGTGCCAGCAGTCCCCGGGACATCCGGGGAACAGATACGCAGTATTTT. Translating it yields CASSPRDIRGTDTQYF. Together with reference TRBV28 and TRBJ2-3, the CDR3 gives the full variable domain: DVKVTQSSRYLVKRTGEKVFLECVQDMDHENMFWYRQDPGLGLRLIYFSYDVKMKEKGDIPEGYSVSREKKERFSLILESASTNQTSMYLCASSPRDIRGTDTQYFGPGTRLTVL.

A few counts support this clonotype. The chain combines TRBV7-9 with TRBJ1-4; D perhaps matches TRBD1 (6 bases). V lost 5 bases, J lost 7 bases, and 14 bases lay in between. This CDR3 has 14 amino acids. Per germline, CDR1 SEHNR and CDR2 FQNEAQ (reference sequence). The CDR3 reads CASSTAGAAEKLFF. The CDR3 DNA is TGTGCCAGCAGCACCGCAGGGGCCGCTGAAAAACTGTTTTTT.

The chain joins TRBV5-6 to TRBJ2-5; TRBD2 might be the D (6 bases). V was trimmed by 4 bases and J by 5 bases, leaving 21 bases between them. CDR1 is SGHDT and CDR2 is YYEEEE in the germline V gene. This CDR3 is built from 16 residues. CDR3 DNA sequence: TGTGCCAGCAGCCACCCCCCGGGCGGCGGGACGGAGACCCAGTACTTC. This translates into CASSHPPGGGTETQYF.

This clonotype came up many times. The CDR3 reads CASSLLADNYGYTF. The CDR3 DNA is TGTGCCAGCAGCTTACTTGCGGATAACTATGGCTACACCTTC. J is TRBJ1-2 and V is TRBV7-9; D gene ambiguous. Germline lookup yields CDR1 SEHNR and CDR2 FQNEAQ (reference sequence). The length of the CDR3 is 14 residues. The V end lost 2 bases, the J end lost 1 base, and 8 bases lay between the germline ends.

The rearrangement uses TRBV5-1 and TRBJ1-4, with 10 bases aligning to TRBD1. The germline V gene encodes CDR1 SGHRS and CDR2 YFSETQ. V dropped 4 bases and J dropped 7; count of bases not matched to a gene: 10. The CDR3 extends over 16 amino acids. CDR3 in amino acids: CASSLDRGPSGEKLFF. CDR3 DNA: TGCGCCAGCAGCCTCGACAGGGGGCCGTCGGGTGAAAAACTGTTTTTT.

The chain combines TRBV4-2 with TRBJ1-2; D is unresolved. This CDR3 spans 18 amino acids. V was trimmed by 0 bases and J by 5 bases, leaving 22 bases between them. Germline loops: CDR1 LGHNA, CDR2 YNFKEQ. The CDR3 region is CASSQDLGRTQGRYGYTF. Here the CDR3 DNA reads TGTGCCAGCAGCCAAGATTTGGGGAGGACGCAAGGACGGTATGGCTACACCTTC.

This chain uses TRBV11-2 with TRBJ1-2; D uncertain. There are 14 residues in the CDR3. Germline CDR1 reads SGHAT; CDR2 reads FQNNGV. Between the trimmed V and J ends, which lost 2 bases and 2 bases, there was a span of 9 bases. CDR3 amino acids: CASSLQQTNYGYTF. Written as DNA, the CDR3 is TGTGCCAGCAGCTTACAACAGACCAACTATGGCTACACCTTC. Together with reference TRBV11-2 and TRBJ1-2, the CDR3 gives the full variable domain: EAGVAQSPRYKIIEKRQSVAFWCNPISGHATLYWYQQILGQGPKLLIQFQNNGVVDDSQLPKDRFSAERLKGVDSTLKIQPAKLEDSAVYLCASSLQQTNYGYTFGSGTRLTVV.

This clonotype has just a few counts. The chain couples TRBV7-9 to TRBJ2-7; perhaps D is TRBD1 or TRBD2 (6 bases each). The CDR3 has 15 residues. Germline V gives CDR1 SEHNR, CDR2 FQNEAQ (reference sequence). V was cut by 2 bases and J by 3 bases, with 14 bases left in between. CDR3: CASSLWPEGGYEQYV. Here the CDR3 DNA reads TGTGCCAGCAGCTTATGGCCCGAGGGGGGCTACGAGCAGTACGTC.

This clonotype was recorded a few times. This chain connects TRBV28 to TRBJ2-7, with a tentative D call TRBD1 (5 bases). This CDR3 spans 15 amino acids. V lost 3 bases, J lost 5 bases, and 17 bases lay in between. Germline CDR1 is MDHEN and CDR2 is SYDVKM. DNA for the CDR3: TGTGCCAGCAGTTTCTTCCGGCAGGGTGGACACGAGCAGTACGTC. It yields the protein CASSFFRQGGHEQYV.